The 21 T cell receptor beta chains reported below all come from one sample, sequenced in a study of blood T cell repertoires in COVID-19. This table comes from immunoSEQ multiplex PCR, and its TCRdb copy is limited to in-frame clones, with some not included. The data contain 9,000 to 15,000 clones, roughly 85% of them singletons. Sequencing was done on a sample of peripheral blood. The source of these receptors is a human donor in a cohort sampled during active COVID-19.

As DNA, the CDR3 is TGTGCCAGCAGTCGGGGACAGGGGGTAACCGTCGAGCAGTACTTC. The encoded protein is CASSRGQGVTVEQYF. V and J are TRBV6-5 and TRBJ2-7; TRBD1 agrees at 11 bases. Germline V gives CDR1 MNHEY, CDR2 SVGAGI. The CDR3 has 15 residues. The V gene end was trimmed by 5 bases and the J gene end by 6 bases; junction bases not matched to a gene: 9.

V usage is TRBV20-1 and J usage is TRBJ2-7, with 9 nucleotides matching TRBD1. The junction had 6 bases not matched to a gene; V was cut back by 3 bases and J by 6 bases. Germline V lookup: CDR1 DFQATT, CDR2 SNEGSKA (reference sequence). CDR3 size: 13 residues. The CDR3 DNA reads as TGCAGTGCTAGTAGGACAGGGGATGGCGAGCAGTACTTC. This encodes CSASRTGDGEQYF.

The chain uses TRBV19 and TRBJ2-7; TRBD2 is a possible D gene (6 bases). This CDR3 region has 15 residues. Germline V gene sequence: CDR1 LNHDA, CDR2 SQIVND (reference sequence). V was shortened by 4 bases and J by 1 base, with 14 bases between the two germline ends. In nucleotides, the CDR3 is TGTGCCAGTAGTAAGCCCGGGACTCGTTCCTACGAGCAGTACTTC. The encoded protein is CASSKPGTRSYEQYF.

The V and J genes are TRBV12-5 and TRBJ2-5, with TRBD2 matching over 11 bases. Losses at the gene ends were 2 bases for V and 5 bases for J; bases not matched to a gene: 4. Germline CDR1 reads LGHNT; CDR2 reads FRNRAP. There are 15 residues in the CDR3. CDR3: CASGLFASGRETQYF. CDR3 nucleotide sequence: TGTGCTAGTGGTTTGTTCGCTAGCGGGAGGGAGACCCAGTACTTC.

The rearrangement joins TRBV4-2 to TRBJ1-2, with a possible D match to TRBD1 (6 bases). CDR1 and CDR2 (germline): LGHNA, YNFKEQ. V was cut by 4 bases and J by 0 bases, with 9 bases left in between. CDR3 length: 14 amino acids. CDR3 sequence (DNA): TGTGCCAGCAGCCCCTGGACAGCTAACTATGGCTACACCTTC. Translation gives CASSPWTANYGYTF.

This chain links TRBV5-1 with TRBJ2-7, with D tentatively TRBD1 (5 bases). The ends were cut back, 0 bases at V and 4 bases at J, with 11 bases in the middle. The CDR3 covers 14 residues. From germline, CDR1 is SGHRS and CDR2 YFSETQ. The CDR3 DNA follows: TGCGCCAGCAGCTTGGCCCAGGGTGGGTACGAGCAGTACTTC. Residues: CASSLAQGGYEQYF.

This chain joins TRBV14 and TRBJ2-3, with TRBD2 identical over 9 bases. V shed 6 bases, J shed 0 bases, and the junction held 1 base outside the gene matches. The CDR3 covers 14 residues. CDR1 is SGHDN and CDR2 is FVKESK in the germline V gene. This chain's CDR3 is CASRGLASTDTQYF. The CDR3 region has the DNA TGTGCCAGCAGGGGACTAGCAAGCACAGATACGCAGTATTTT.

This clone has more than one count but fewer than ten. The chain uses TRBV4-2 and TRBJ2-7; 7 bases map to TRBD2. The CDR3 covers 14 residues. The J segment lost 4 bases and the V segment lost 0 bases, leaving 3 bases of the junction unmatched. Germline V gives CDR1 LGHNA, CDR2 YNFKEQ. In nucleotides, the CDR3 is TGTGCCAGCAGCCAAGATGCTAGCGGTTACGAGCAGTACTTC. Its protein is CASSQDASGYEQYF.

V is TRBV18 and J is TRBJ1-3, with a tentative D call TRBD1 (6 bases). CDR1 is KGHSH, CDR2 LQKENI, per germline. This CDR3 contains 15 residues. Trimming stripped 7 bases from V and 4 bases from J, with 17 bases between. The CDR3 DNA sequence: TGTGCCAGCTACGCTACACAGGGTCTGGGAAACACCATATATTTT. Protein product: CASYATQGLGNTIYF.

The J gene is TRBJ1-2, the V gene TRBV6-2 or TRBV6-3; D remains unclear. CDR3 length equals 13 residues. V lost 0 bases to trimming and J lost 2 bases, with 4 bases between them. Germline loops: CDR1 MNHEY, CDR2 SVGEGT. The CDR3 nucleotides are TGTGCCAGCAGTTACTCAGCGAACTATGGCTACACCTTC. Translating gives CASSYSANYGYTF.

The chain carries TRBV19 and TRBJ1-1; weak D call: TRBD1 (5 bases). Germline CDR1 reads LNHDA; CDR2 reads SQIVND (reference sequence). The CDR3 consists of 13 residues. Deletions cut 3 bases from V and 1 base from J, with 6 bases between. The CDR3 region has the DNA TGTGCCAGTAGTATCGGGGGGAACACTGAAGCTTTCTTT. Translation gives CASSIGGNTEAFF. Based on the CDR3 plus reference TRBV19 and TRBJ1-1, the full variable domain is DGGITQSPKYLFRKEGQNVTLSCEQNLNHDAMYWYRQDPGQGLRLIYYSQIVNDFQKGDIAEGYSVSREKKESFPLTVTSAQKNPTAFYLCASSIGGNTEAFFGQGTRLTVV.

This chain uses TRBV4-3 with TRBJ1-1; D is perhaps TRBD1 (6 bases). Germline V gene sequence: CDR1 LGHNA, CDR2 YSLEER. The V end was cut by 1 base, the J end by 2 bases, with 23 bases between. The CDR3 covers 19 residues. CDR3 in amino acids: CASSQGGLLGARSNTEAFF. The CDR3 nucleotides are TGCGCCAGCAGCCAAGGAGGATTATTGGGGGCGCGGTCCAACACTGAAGCTTTCTTT.

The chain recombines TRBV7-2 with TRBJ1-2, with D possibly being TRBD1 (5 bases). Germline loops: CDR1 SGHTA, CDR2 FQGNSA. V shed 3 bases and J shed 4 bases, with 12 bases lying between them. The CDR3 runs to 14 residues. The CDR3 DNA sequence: TGTGCCAGCAGCTTGGGGGGGACGGGCTATGGCTACACCTTC. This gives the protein CASSLGGTGYGYTF.

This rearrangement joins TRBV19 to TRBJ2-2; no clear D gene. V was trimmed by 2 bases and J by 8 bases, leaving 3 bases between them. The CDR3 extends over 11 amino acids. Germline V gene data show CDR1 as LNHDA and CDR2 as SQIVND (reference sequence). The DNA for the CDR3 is TGTGCCAGTAGTATATCTGGGGAGCTGTTTTTT. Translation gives CASSISGELFF.

The DNA of the CDR3 is TGCGCCAGCAGCCGGGACAGGTCCAGGAATGAGCAGTTCTTC. It specifies CASSRDRSRNEQFF. The V call is TRBV5-1, the J call TRBJ2-1, with TRBD1 matching over 8 bases. The CDR3 has 14 amino acids. V was pared by 4 bases and J by 7 bases, with 7 bases of the junction left unmatched. CDR1 is SGHRS and CDR2 is YFSETQ in the germline V gene.

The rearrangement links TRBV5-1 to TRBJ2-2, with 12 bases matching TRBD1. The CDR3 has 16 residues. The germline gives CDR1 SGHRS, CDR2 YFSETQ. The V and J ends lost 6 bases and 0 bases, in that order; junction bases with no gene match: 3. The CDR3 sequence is CASKGQGASNTGELFF. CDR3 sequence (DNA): TGCGCCAGCAAGGGACAGGGGGCCTCGAACACCGGGGAGCTGTTTTTT.

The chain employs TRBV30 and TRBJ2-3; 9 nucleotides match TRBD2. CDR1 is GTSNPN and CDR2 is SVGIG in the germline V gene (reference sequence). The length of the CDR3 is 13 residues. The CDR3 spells CAWASGGTDTQYF. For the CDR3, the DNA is TGTGCTTGGGCTAGCGGGGGCACAGATACGCAGTATTTT.

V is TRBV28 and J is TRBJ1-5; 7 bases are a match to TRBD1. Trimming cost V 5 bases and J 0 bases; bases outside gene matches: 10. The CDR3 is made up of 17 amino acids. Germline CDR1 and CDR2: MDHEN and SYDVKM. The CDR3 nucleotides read TGTGCCAGCAGTGGGCAGGGAAGGGGGCATAGCAATCAGCCCCAGCATTTT. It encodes CASSGQGRGHSNQPQHF. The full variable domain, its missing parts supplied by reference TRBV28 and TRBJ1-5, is DVKVTQSSRYLVKRTGEKVFLECVQDMDHENMFWYRQDPGLGLRLIYFSYDVKMKEKGDIPEGYSVSREKKERFSLILESASTNQTSMYLCASSGQGRGHSNQPQHFGDGTRLSIL.

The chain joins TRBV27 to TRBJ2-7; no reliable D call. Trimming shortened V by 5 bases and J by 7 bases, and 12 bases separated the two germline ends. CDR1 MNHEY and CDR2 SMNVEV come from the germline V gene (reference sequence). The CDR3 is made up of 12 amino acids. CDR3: CASSPSFGEQYF. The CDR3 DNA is TGTGCCAGCAGTCCATCGTTCGGGGAGCAGTACTTC.

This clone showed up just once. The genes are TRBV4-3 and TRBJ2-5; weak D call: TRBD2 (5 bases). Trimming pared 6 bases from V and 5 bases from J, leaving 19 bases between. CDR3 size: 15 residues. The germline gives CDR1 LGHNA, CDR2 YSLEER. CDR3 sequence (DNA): TGCGCCAGCAGTCTTATACTGTCGGGGTACGAGACCCAGTACTTC. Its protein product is CASSLILSGYETQYF.

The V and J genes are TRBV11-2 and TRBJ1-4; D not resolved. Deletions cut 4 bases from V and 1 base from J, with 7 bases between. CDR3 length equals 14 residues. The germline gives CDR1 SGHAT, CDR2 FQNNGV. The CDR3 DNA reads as TGTGCCAGCAGCTGGGCTGGAACTAATGAAAAACTGTTTTTT. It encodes CASSWAGTNEKLFF.